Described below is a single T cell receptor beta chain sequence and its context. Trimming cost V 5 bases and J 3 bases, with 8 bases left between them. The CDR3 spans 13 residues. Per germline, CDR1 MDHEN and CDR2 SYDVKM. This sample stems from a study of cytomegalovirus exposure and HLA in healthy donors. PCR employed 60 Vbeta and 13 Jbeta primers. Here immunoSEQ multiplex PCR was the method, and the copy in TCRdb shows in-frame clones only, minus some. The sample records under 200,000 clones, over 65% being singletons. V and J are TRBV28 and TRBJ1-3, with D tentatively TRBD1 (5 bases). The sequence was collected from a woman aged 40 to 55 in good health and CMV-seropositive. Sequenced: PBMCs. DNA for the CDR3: TGTGCCAGCAGTACCCAGGGTGGAAACACCATATATTTT. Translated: CASSTQGGNTIYF.